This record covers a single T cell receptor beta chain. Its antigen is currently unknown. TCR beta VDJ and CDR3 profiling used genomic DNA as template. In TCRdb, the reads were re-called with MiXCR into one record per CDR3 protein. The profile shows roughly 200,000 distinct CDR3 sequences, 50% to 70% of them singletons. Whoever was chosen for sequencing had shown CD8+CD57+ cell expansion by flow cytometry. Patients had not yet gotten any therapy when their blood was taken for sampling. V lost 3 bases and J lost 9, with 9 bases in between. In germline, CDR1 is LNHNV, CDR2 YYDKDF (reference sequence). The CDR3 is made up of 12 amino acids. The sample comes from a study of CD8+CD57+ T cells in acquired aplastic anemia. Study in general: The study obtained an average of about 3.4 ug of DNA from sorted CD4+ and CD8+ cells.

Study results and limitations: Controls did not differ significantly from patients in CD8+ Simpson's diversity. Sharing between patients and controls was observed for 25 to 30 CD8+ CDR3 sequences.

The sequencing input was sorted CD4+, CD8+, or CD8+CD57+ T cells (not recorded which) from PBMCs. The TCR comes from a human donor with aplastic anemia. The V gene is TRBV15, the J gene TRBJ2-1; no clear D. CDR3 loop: CATSSQMGEQFF. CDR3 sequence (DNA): TGTGCCACCAGCAGCCAAATGGGTGAGCAGTTCTTC.